Shown below are 6 T cell receptor beta chains from a single sample sequenced in a study of blood T cell repertoires in COVID-19 (dated by TCRdb to 2020 to 2021). Library preparation used the immunoSEQ multiplex PCR assay. Drawn from immuneACCESS, this table holds only the in-frame rearrangements with V and J called that TCRdb kept. Clones are partly lost; checked studies trace under half to an unresolved V gene and leave the rest unexplained. The sample contains some 150,000 clones, approximately 80% of them found a single time. The ten top clones hold 10% to 15% of the sample. Sequencing used peripheral blood. These receptors all come from a man aged 60-69 years with active or convalescent COVID-19.

The sample holds a few counts of this clone. This sequence joins TRBV29-1 and TRBJ2-7; the D gene is possibly TRBD2 (6 bases). The V end lost 5 bases, the J end lost 8 bases, and 22 bases lay between the germline ends. CDR1 is SQVTM and CDR2 is ANQGSEA in the germline V gene. This CDR3 region has 14 residues. The CDR3 bases are TGCAGCGTTATCTCGGGACGGGGAGGAACCAAGCAGTACTTC. Translating gives CSVISGRGGTKQYF.

The V call is TRBV29-1, the J call TRBJ1-4; D unresolved. Trimming removed 4 bases from V and 0 bases from J, with 9 bases in between. The CDR3 has 14 residues. The germline gives CDR1 SQVTM, CDR2 ANQGSEA. The CDR3 DNA reads as TGCAGCGTTGGCCCGGACTCAACTAATGAAAAACTGTTTTTT. It is translated as CSVGPDSTNEKLFF. The complete variable domain, with remaining parts taken from reference TRBV29-1 and TRBJ1-4, reads SAVISQKPSRDICQRGTSLTIQCQVDSQVTMMFWYRQQPGQSLTLIATANQGSEATYESGFVIDKFPISRPNLTFSTLTVSNMSPEDSSIYLCSVGPDSTNEKLFFGSGTQLSVL.

V gene TRBV28 combines with J gene TRBJ1-4, with D possibly TRBD1 on 6 matching bases. Per the germline V gene, CDR1 is MDHEN and CDR2 is SYDVKM. V was shortened by 2 bases and J by 7 bases, with 8 bases between the two germline ends. The CDR3 has 13 amino acids. CDR3 DNA sequence: TGTGCCAGCAGTTTACTACAGGGTGAAAAACTGTTTTTT. It yields the protein CASSLLQGEKLFF.

The chain joins TRBV15 to TRBJ2-1, with 7 positions matching TRBD2. J was trimmed by 5 bases and V by 4 bases; bases with no gene match: 14. The CDR3 is 17 residues long. The V gene's germline CDR1 is LNHNV and CDR2 YYDKDF (reference sequence). CDR3 sequence (DNA): TGTGCCACCAGCACCTACCTAGCGGCGGGAAGCAACAATGAGCAGTTCTTC. The encoded protein is CATSTYLAAGSNNEQFF.

V usage is TRBV29-1 and J usage is TRBJ1-1; 8 bases are shared with TRBD1. CDR3 length equals 14 residues. J was trimmed by 1 base and V by 7 bases; bases with no gene match: 8. Germline CDR1 reads SQVTM; CDR2 reads ANQGSEA. The CDR3 region is CSGGAGTGNTEAFF. Written as DNA, the CDR3 is TGCAGCGGGGGAGCGGGGACAGGGAACACTGAAGCTTTCTTT.

The sample holds a few counts of this clone. V gene TRBV5-5 combines with J gene TRBJ1-2; TRBD1 matches at 7 bases. The germline gives CDR1 SGHKS, CDR2 YYEKEE (reference sequence). There are 15 residues in the CDR3. Losses at the gene ends were 4 bases for V and 6 bases for J; bases not matched to a gene: 12. The CDR3 sequence: CASSEAPGQQNGYTF. CDR3 nucleotide sequence: TGTGCCAGCAGCGAGGCCCCGGGACAGCAAAATGGCTACACCTTC. The whole variable domain, remainder taken from reference TRBV5-5 and TRBJ1-2, is DAGVTQSPTHLIKTRGQQVTLRCSPISGHKSVSWYQQVLGQGPQFIFQYYEKEERGRGNFPDRFSARQFPNYSSELNVNALLLGDSALYLCASSEAPGQQNGYTFGSGTRLTVV.